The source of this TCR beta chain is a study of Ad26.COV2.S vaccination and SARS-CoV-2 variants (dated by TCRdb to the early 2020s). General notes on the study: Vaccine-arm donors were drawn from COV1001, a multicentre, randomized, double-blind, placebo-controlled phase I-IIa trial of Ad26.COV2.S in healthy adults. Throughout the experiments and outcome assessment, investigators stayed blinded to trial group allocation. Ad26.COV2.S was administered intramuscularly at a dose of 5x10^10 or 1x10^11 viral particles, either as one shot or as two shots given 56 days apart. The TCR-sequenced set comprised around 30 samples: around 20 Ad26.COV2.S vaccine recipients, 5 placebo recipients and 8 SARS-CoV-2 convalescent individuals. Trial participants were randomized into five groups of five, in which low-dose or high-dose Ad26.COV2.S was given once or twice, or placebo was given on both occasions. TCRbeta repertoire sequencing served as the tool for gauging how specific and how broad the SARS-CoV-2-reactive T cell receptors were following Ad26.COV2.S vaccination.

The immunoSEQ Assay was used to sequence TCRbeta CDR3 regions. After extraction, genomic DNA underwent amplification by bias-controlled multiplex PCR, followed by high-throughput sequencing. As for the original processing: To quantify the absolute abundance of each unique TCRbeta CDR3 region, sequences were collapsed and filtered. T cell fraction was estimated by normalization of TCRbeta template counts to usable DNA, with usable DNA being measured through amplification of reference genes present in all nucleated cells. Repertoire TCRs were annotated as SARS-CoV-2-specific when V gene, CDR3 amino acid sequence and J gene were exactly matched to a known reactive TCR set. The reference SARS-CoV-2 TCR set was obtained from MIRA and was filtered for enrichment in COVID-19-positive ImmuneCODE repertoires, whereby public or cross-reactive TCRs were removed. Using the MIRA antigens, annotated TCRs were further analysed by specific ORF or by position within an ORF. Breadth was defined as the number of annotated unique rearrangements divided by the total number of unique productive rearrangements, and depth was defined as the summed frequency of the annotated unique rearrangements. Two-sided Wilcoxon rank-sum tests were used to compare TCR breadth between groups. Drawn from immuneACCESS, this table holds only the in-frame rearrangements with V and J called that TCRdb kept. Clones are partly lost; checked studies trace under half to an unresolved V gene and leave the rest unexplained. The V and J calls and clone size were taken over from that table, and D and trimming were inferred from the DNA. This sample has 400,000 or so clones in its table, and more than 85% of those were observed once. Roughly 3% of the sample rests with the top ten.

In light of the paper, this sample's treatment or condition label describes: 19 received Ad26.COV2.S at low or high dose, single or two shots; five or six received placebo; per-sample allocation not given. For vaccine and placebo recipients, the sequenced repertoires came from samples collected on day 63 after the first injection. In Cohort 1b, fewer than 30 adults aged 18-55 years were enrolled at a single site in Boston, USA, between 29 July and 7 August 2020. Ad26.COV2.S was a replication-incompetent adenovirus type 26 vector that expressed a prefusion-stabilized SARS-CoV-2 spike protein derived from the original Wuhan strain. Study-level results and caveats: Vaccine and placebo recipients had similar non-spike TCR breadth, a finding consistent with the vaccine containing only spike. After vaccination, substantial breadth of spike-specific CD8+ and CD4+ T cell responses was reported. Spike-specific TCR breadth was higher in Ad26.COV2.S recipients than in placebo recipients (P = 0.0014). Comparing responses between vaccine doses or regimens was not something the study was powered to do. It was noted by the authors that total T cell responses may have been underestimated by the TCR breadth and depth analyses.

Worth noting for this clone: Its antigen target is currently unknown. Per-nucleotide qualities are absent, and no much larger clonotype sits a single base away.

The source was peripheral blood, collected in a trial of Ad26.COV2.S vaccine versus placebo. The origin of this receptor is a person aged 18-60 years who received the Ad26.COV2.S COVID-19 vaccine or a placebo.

The CDR3 has the sequence CASSLPRRDTEAFF. The nucleotides are TGTGCCAGCAGCTTGCCCCGGAGGGACACTGAAGCTTTCTTT. The rearranged chain carries TRBV5-6 and TRBJ1-1, with the D gene uncertain. In the germline V gene, CDR1 corresponds to SGHDT and CDR2 to YYEEEE. There are 14 amino acids in the CDR3, from cysteine to phenylalanine inclusive. Just CDR3 DNA is preserved here, 42 bases in frame from base 1. V is pared back by 1 base and J by 3 bases, with 10 bases lying between the germline termini.